Below, one T cell receptor (beta chain) is given with its context. The source of the sample is a study of blood T cell repertoires in COVID-19. Study-wide context: There were acute and convalescent COVID-19 samples, and they came from the United States, Italy and Spain. T cells, B-cell-depleted T cells, or PBMCs supplied cDNA or gDNA.

Between the trimmed V and J ends, which lost 8 bases and 8 bases, there was a span of 13 bases. The CDR3 loop spans 12 amino acids. Germline CDR1 reads PRHDT; CDR2 reads FYEKMQ (reference sequence). Under the authors' procedure: Estimation of nucleated cell counts relied on the amplification of reference gene primers. Using immunoSEQ multiplex PCR, the repertoire was profiled, and TCRdb retains in-frame clones only, with some absent. V and J calls and clone size are those listed in that table; D and trimming were worked out from the DNA. The repertoire holds tens of thousands of clones, with 90% to 95% as singletons.

The sequence was collected from a woman in her forties or fifties in a cohort sampled during active COVID-19. The chain links TRBV13 to TRBJ2-1; possible D gene TRBD2, 5 bases. Material: peripheral blood. The CDR3 DNA reads TGTGCCAGCTGTGGGAGCGCGGATGAGCAGTTCTTC. It is translated as CASCGSADEQFF.